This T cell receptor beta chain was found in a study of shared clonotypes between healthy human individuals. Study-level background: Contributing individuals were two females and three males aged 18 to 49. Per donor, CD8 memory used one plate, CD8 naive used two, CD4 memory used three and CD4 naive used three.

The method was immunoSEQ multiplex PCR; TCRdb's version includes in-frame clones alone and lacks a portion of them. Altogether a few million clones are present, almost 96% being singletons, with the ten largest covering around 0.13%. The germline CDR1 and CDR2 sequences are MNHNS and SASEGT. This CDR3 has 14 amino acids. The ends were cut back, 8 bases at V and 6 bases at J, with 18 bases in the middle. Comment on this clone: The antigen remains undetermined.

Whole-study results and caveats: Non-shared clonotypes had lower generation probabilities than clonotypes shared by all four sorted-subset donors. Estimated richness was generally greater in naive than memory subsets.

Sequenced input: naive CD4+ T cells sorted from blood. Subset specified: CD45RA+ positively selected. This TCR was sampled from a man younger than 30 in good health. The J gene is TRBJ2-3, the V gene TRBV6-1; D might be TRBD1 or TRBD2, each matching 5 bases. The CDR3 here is CASVRDQLTDTQYF. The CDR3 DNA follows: TGTGCCAGCGTCCGGGACCAACTCACGGATACGCAGTATTTT.